Shown below are 25 T cell receptor beta chains from a single sample sequenced in a study of blood T cell repertoires in COVID-19. Some clones are missing from TCRdb's copy, which holds only in-frame ones; the method was immunoSEQ multiplex PCR. Among about 100,000 clones listed, more than 65% were seen once. Material for sequencing was peripheral blood. Source of these receptors: a man between 70 and 80 years old with active or convalescent COVID-19.

The chain uses TRBV27 and TRBJ1-3, with D maybe TRBD1 (5 bases). The CDR3 contains 13 residues. CDR1 and CDR2 (germline): MNHEY, SMNVEV (reference sequence). V was pared by 6 bases and J by 2 bases, with 8 bases between. The DNA for the CDR3 is TGTGCCAGCAGCTGGGGGGCTGGAAACACCATATATTTT. Translation gives CASSWGAGNTIYF.

The chain combines TRBV7-6 with TRBJ1-1; D gene ambiguous. Trimming pared 5 bases from V and 6 bases from J, leaving 13 bases between. The germline V gene has CDR1 SGHVS and CDR2 FNYEAQ. CDR3 length equals 13 residues. As DNA, the CDR3 is TGTGCCAGCAGCGACTTCCTGGAGGCTGAAGCTTTCTTT. This gives the protein CASSDFLEAEAFF.

The chain has TRBV7-9 and TRBJ1-4; possible D gene TRBD1, 5 bases. The V gene lost 6 bases and the J gene lost 8 bases, with 19 bases spanning the gap. The CDR3 length is 15 residues. CDR1 SEHNR and CDR2 FQNEAQ come from the germline V gene (reference sequence). The CDR3 DNA reads as TGTGCCAGCAGTCATAGCGGCTCCGGGGGGGAAAAACTGTTTTTT. Its translation is CASSHSGSGGEKLFF.

The chain is built from TRBV4-1 and TRBJ2-2; 9 bases line up with TRBD1. The CDR3 has 20 residues. Germline trimming cut 2 bases from V and 0 bases from J; bases unmatched to any gene: 13. Germline CDR1 and CDR2: MGHRA and YSYEKL. The CDR3 DNA follows: TGCGCCAGCAGCCAACTTCTTTCAACAGGGGGCCGCCCGAACACCGGGGAGCTGTTTTTT. Its protein is CASSQLLSTGGRPNTGELFF.

This chain joins TRBV28 and TRBJ2-7; D perhaps matches TRBD1 (6 bases). Germline-derived CDR1 and CDR2 are MDHEN and SYDVKM. V lost 6 bases to trimming and J lost 2 bases, with 14 bases between them. The CDR3 runs 14 residues. The DNA for the CDR3 is TGTGCCAGCAGGCCAGGGGCTCTCGCCTACGAGCAGTACTTC. It yields the protein CASRPGALAYEQYF. Supplemented by reference TRBV28 and TRBJ2-7, the full variable domain reads DVKVTQSSRYLVKRTGEKVFLECVQDMDHENMFWYRQDPGLGLRLIYFSYDVKMKEKGDIPEGYSVSREKKERFSLILESASTNQTSMYLCASRPGALAYEQYFGPGTRLTVT.

The J gene is TRBJ1-2, the V gene TRBV13, with D maybe TRBD1 (5 bases). This CDR3 is 13 amino acids long. Germline CDR1 PRHDT, CDR2 FYEKMQ (reference sequence). V lost 3 bases and J 8 bases, leaving 13 bases between the germline ends. CDR3 protein: CASSLLGAKGYTF. CDR3 nucleotide sequence: TGTGCCAGCAGCTTGTTAGGGGCAAAGGGCTACACCTTC.

The V call is TRBV27, the J call TRBJ2-7, with TRBD1 identical over 10 bases. CDR3 size: 20 residues. The V gene end was trimmed by 2 bases and the J gene end by 4 bases; junction bases not matched to a gene: 20. Germline CDR1 is MNHEY and CDR2 is SMNVEV (reference sequence). CDR3 protein: CASSLIRGGQGSGSLYEQYF. CDR3 coding DNA: TGTGCCAGCAGTTTAATTAGGGGGGGACAGGGGAGCGGGAGTCTGTACGAGCAGTACTTC.

J is TRBJ2-6 and V is TRBV11-1, with D maybe TRBD1 (6 bases). V was trimmed by 4 bases and J by 2 bases, leaving 12 bases between them. CDR3 length: 16 amino acids. Germline V gene lookup returns CDR1 SGHAT and CDR2 FQDESV (reference sequence). The CDR3 protein is CASSSSRDTGANVLTF. CDR3 in DNA: TGTGCCAGCAGCTCGTCACGGGACACTGGGGCCAACGTCCTGACTTTC. Filled out from reference TRBV11-1 and TRBJ2-6, the complete variable domain reads EAEVAQSPRYKITEKSQAVAFWCDPISGHATLYWYRQILGQGPELLVQFQDESVVDDSQLPKDRFSAERLKGVDSTLKIQPAELGDSAMYLCASSSSRDTGANVLTFGAGSRLTVL.

The genes are TRBV19 and TRBJ2-5, with 10 bases lining up with TRBD1. Germline CDR1 is LNHDA and CDR2 is SQIVND (reference sequence). There are 15 residues in the CDR3. Germline trimming cut 5 bases from V and 5 bases from J; bases unmatched to any gene: 8. CDR3 region: CASSPGTGVGETQYF. The CDR3, as DNA: TGTGCCAGTAGTCCTGGGACAGGGGTTGGGGAGACCCAGTACTTC.

The chain couples TRBV7-2 to TRBJ1-2; 8 nucleotides agree with TRBD1. V was clipped by 2 bases and J by 6 bases; unmatched bases: 8. Per the germline V gene, CDR1 is SGHTA and CDR2 is FQGNSA. The CDR3 length is 15 residues. CDR3 in amino acids: CASSLISQDRDGYTF. The CDR3 DNA sequence: TGTGCCAGCAGCTTAATATCGCAGGACAGGGATGGCTACACCTTC.

V is TRBV24-1 and J is TRBJ2-7; 8 bases are shared with TRBD2. V was pared by 4 bases and J by 0 bases, with 4 bases of the junction left unmatched. The CDR3 sequence is 15 residues long. Germline-derived CDR1 and CDR2 are KGHDR and SFDVKD. The CDR3 here is CATSDPTSGSYEQYF. CDR3 sequence (DNA): TGTGCCACCAGTGACCCCACTAGCGGCTCCTACGAGCAGTACTTC.

This chain links TRBV5-1 with TRBJ2-3; TRBD2 might be the D (5 bases). In germline, CDR1 is SGHRS, CDR2 YFSETQ. This CDR3 spans 16 amino acids. The V end lost 4 bases, the J end lost 1 base, and 16 bases lay between the germline ends. The CDR3 spells CASSPGLRPGTDTQYF. In nucleotides, the CDR3 is TGCGCCAGCAGCCCAGGACTGCGACCAGGCACAGATACGCAGTATTTT.

This rearrangement joins TRBV5-1 to TRBJ2-1, with 8 bases lining up with TRBD1. Germline trimming cut 3 bases from V and 6 bases from J; bases unmatched to any gene: 5. CDR3 length equals 14 residues. In germline, CDR1 is SGHRS, CDR2 YFSETQ. The CDR3: CASSWRDRPNEQFF. CDR3 DNA: TGCGCCAGCAGCTGGCGGGACAGGCCCAATGAGCAGTTCTTC.

This rearrangement joins TRBV28 to TRBJ1-6; D is unresolved. The V gene lost 7 bases and the J gene lost 3 bases, with 16 bases spanning the gap. Germline V gives CDR1 MDHEN, CDR2 SYDVKM. The CDR3 totals 16 residues. The CDR3 DNA is TGTGCCAGCACCCCCTCCCTCCGGGGCTATAATTCACCCCTCCACTTT. Its protein product is CASTPSLRGYNSPLHF.

The J gene is TRBJ1-2, the V gene TRBV9, with TRBD1 matching 7 bases. This CDR3 contains 13 residues. J was trimmed by 5 bases and V by 3 bases; bases with no gene match: 4. Germline V lookup: CDR1 SGDLS, CDR2 YYNGEE. The chain's CDR3 is CASSGQTGYGYTF. CDR3 nucleotide sequence: TGTGCCAGCAGCGGGCAGACAGGGTATGGCTACACCTTC.

This clone appeared a few times. V usage is TRBV6-1 and J usage is TRBJ2-3, with D possibly matching TRBD2 (7 bases). The CDR3 is 16 amino acids. Germline CDR1 is MNHNS and CDR2 is SASEGT. The V gene lost 0 bases and the J gene lost 4 bases, with 14 bases spanning the gap. CDR3 in amino acids: CASSEAVGGQADTQYF. CDR3 coding DNA: TGTGCCAGCAGTGAAGCAGTCGGGGGGCAAGCAGATACGCAGTATTTT.

This rearrangement joins TRBV10-3 to TRBJ1-2; unclear D gene. CDR1 ENHRY and CDR2 SYGVKD come from the germline V gene. Between the trimmed V and J ends, which lost 0 bases and 3 bases, there was a span of 11 bases. The CDR3 sequence is 15 residues long. The CDR3 DNA is TGTGCCATCAGTGAGTCGGGTGGGAGACACTATGGCTACACCTTC. The encoded protein is CAISESGGRHYGYTF.

Concerning this clone itself: Additional DNA sequences in this sample encode the identical CDR3. V gene TRBV5-1 combines with J gene TRBJ1-5, with D uncertain. V lost 0 bases and J lost 0, with 7 bases in between. This CDR3 has 15 residues. Germline V lookup: CDR1 SGHRS, CDR2 YFSETQ. As DNA, the CDR3 is TGCGCCAGCAGCTTGGACAGTCTTAGCAATCAGCCCCAGCATTTT. Translated, it gives CASSLDSLSNQPQHF.

This chain connects TRBV7-8 to TRBJ2-3; D is possibly TRBD2 (6 bases). Looked up from germline, CDR1 is SGHVS and CDR2 is FQNEAQ. V gave up 4 bases and J gave up 4 bases, with 12 bases separating them. The CDR3 consists of 14 residues. CDR3: CASSYHGSSDTQYF. CDR3 bases: TGTGCCAGCAGCTACCACGGGAGTTCAGATACGCAGTATTTT.

The CDR3 protein is CASSALPTGVSYEQYF. The CDR3 DNA reads TGTGCCAGCTCAGCGTTACCGACAGGGGTCTCCTACGAGCAGTACTTC. The rearrangement links TRBV18 to TRBJ2-7; 8 nucleotides agree with TRBD1. The CDR3 spans 16 residues. Unmatched junction bases numbered 9, after V lost 5 bases and J lost 0 bases. CDR1 and CDR2 from the germline V gene are KGHSH and LQKENI. Full variable domain (rest looked up from reference TRBV18 and TRBJ2-7): NAGVMQNPRHLVRRRGQEARLRCSPMKGHSHVYWYRQLPEEGLKFMVYLQKENIIDESGMPKERFSAEFPKEGPSILRIQQVVRGDSAAYFCASSALPTGVSYEQYFGPGTRLTVT.

CDR3 protein: CASSESGGNSPLHF. The CDR3 DNA sequence: TGTGCCAGCAGTGAGTCAGGGGGGAATTCACCCCTCCACTTT. The rearrangement uses TRBV2 and TRBJ1-6; TRBD1 matches at 7 bases. This CDR3 is 14 amino acids long. CDR1 is SNHLY, CDR2 FYNNEI, per germline. J gave up 7 bases and V 3 bases, and 3 bases lay outside the gene matches.

The chain uses TRBV10-1 and TRBJ2-7; D remains ambiguous. The CDR3 is 8 amino acids. The ends were cut back, 7 bases at V and 12 bases at J, with 7 bases in the middle. Germline V gene lookup returns CDR1 WNHNN and CDR2 SYGVQD (reference sequence). The CDR3 sequence is CASITMYF. In DNA form, the CDR3 reads TGCGCCAGCATTACTATGTACTTC.

The chain is built from TRBV27 and TRBJ1-6; D is undetermined. Germline V gene sequence: CDR1 MNHEY, CDR2 SMNVEV (reference sequence). Trimming pared 2 bases from V and 7 bases from J, leaving 9 bases between. The CDR3 runs 14 residues. The CDR3 nucleotides read TGTGCCAGCAGTTTAGAGCCCTCCAATTCACCCCTCCACTTT. Protein: CASSLEPSNSPLHF.

This chain connects TRBV2 to TRBJ1-6; 7 nucleotides align to TRBD1. The germline gives CDR1 SNHLY, CDR2 FYNNEI. The CDR3 contains 14 residues. Trimming at V came to 7 bases and at J to 5 bases, leaving 5 bases not matched to a gene. The CDR3 DNA sequence: TGTGCCAGCATCAGACAGGGTGATAATTCACCCCTCCACTTT. Amino acid sequence: CASIRQGDNSPLHF.

This clone was recorded once. V is TRBV5-1 and J is TRBJ2-3, with 8 positions matching TRBD2. This CDR3 contains 16 residues. The V segment lost 0 bases and the J segment 6 bases; nucleotides outside the gene matches: 9. Germline V gene sequence: CDR1 SGHRS, CDR2 YFSETQ. The CDR3 DNA follows: TGCGCCAGCAGCTTGGGAACTAGCGGAGGGGCGGATACGCAGTATTTT. Protein: CASSLGTSGGADTQYF.